These 7 T cell receptor beta chains came from one sample sequenced in a study of shared clonotypes between healthy human individuals. Measured with immunoSEQ multiplex PCR; TCRdb has only the in-frame clones, and not every one. Of nearly 1,000,000 clones detected, around three quarters appear once; the ten largest clones hold roughly 1.5%. The sequencing sample was made of memory CD4+ T cells sorted from blood. Subset meaning: CD45RA-negative fraction. The receptors were gathered from a man aged 18-30 years in good health.

This clone was counted a few times. The chain couples TRBV5-1 to TRBJ1-3; D call uncertain. Germline CDR1 is SGHRS and CDR2 is YFSETQ. The CDR3 extends over 16 amino acids. V was trimmed by 2 bases and J by 0 bases, leaving 12 bases between them. CDR3 in DNA: TGCGCCAGCAGCTTTGGAACAGTGGACTCTGGAAACACCATATATTTT. Translating gives CASSFGTVDSGNTIYF.

The chain has TRBV19 and TRBJ2-3; a possible D gene is TRBD2 (5 bases). V lost 6 bases, J lost 0 bases, and 10 bases lay in between. The CDR3 loop spans 14 amino acids. The germline V gene encodes CDR1 LNHDA and CDR2 SQIVND (reference sequence). The CDR3, as DNA: TGTGCCAGTAGCCGGTCGGGGAGCACAGATACGCAGTATTTT. It yields the protein CASSRSGSTDTQYF.

This chain connects TRBV2 to TRBJ2-3; either TRBD1 or TRBD2 may fit D (6 bases each). This CDR3 has 13 residues. The V and J ends lost 6 bases and 6 bases respectively, with 13 bases between them. Germline lookup yields CDR1 SNHLY and CDR2 FYNNEI. The CDR3 nucleotides are TGTGCCAGCAGGTACGGGGGCCTGGATACGCAGTATTTT. Its protein product is CASRYGGLDTQYF.

This chain uses TRBV19 with TRBJ2-7, with TRBD2 identical over 8 bases. Germline lookup yields CDR1 LNHDA and CDR2 SQIVND (reference sequence). Germline trimming cut 6 bases from V and 3 bases from J; bases unmatched to any gene: 10. This CDR3 has 15 residues. The CDR3 DNA sequence: TGTGCCAGTAGCATCGGTCCGGGACTAGTCTACGAGCAGTACTTC. Translating gives CASSIGPGLVYEQYF.

In its sample, this clone was seen once. The chain links TRBV7-2 to TRBJ2-2; 7 positions match TRBD2. This CDR3 comprises 15 residues. Trimming cost V 6 bases and J 2 bases; bases outside gene matches: 6. From germline, CDR1 is SGHTA and CDR2 FQGNSA. CDR3 coding DNA: TGTGCCAGCAGGACCGGGACTATAAACACCGGGGAGCTGTTTTTT. Its protein is CASRTGTINTGELFF.

This clone came up many times. The identical CDR3 is also encoded by other nucleotide sequences in the sample. The rearrangement joins TRBV15 to TRBJ1-2, with 8 nucleotides matching TRBD1. Germline values: CDR1 LNHNV, CDR2 YYDKDF (reference sequence). V lost 1 base, J lost 5 bases, and 0 bases stayed unmatched. This CDR3 is built from 13 residues. CDR3 nucleotides: TGTGCCACCAGCAGAGGGACAGGGTATGGCTACACCTTC. It translates to CATSRGTGYGYTF.

This rearrangement joins TRBV7-2 to TRBJ1-6, with D unclear. Trimming took off 1 base at V and 7 bases at J, with 8 bases between the two ends. This CDR3 has 14 residues. Germline CDR1 SGHTA, CDR2 FQGNSA. The CDR3 protein is CASSLERKNSPLHF. The CDR3 nucleotides read TGTGCCAGCAGCTTAGAAAGGAAGAATTCACCCCTCCACTTT.